These 20 T cell receptor beta chains share one sample of origin, sequenced in a study of breast tumors, draining lymph nodes, adjacent tissues. Samples came from axillary lymph nodes draining the breast cancer. One entry per CDR3 protein results from TCRdb running MiXCR on the multiplex PCR reads. This sample has around 170,000 distinct CDR3 sequences, with approximately 33% found just once. The sample comprised axillary lymph node tissue. Source of these receptors: a female donor with breast cancer. Some clones in this sample may be carry-over from other donors' samples.

This clonotype has ten or more counts. The chain recombines TRBV12-3 or TRBV12-4 with TRBJ2-6; unclear D gene. V lost 3 bases and J lost 4, with 10 bases in between. The CDR3 loop spans 15 amino acids. For the CDR3, the DNA is TGTGCCAGCAGTTTGCGTAGGGCCGGGGCCAACGTCCTGACTTTC. Translated, it gives CASSLRRAGANVLTF.

This clonotype was picked up many times. The chain employs TRBV5-6 and TRBJ2-3; 7 nucleotides align to TRBD2. The germline CDR1 and CDR2 sequences are SGHDT and YYEEEE. Trimming cost V 2 bases and J 2 bases; bases outside gene matches: 5. CDR3 length: 15 amino acids. CDR3 nucleotide sequence: TGTGCCAGCAGCTTTCCTAGCGGAGTCACAGATACGCAGTATTTT. Translated, it gives CASSFPSGVTDTQYF.

The genes are TRBV5-6 and TRBJ1-1; D not resolved. V lost 3 bases, J lost 11 bases, and 20 bases lay in between. Germline loops: CDR1 SGHDT, CDR2 YYEEEE. CDR3 length equals 14 residues. The CDR3 coding sequence is TGTGCCAGCAGCTCGAGCGCAGTCCGGTTTGGGGCTTTCTTT. Its protein product is CASSSSAVRFGAFF. The full variable domain, its missing parts supplied by reference TRBV5-6 and TRBJ1-1, is DAGVTQSPTHLIKTRGQQVTLRCSPKSGHDTVSWYQQALGQGPQFIFQYYEEEERQRGNFPDRFSGHQFPNYSSELNVNALLLGDSALYLCASSSSAVRFGAFFGQGTRLTVV.

Concerning this clonotype itself: A read error may explain this, as a much larger clone is one base away. The genes are TRBV20-1 and TRBJ2-7, with 9 bases identical to TRBD2. CDR3 length equals 14 residues. J gave up 4 bases and V 6 bases, and 10 bases lay outside the gene matches. CDR1 and CDR2 (germline): DFQATT, SNEGSKA (reference sequence). The CDR3 reads CSAPLPSGRYEQYF. The CDR3 region has the DNA TGCAGTGCCCCCCTCCCCAGCGGGAGGTACGAGCAGTACTTC.

With regard to this clonotype: Being one base from a much bigger clone, this may be a read error. V usage is TRBV5-4 and J usage is TRBJ2-5; D tentatively reads TRBD1 or TRBD2 (5 bases each). The germline gives CDR1 SGHNT, CDR2 YYREEE (reference sequence). V lost 1 base, J lost 4 bases, and 14 bases lay in between. CDR3 size: 15 residues. In DNA form, the CDR3 reads TGTGCCAGCAGCTTGCTGTCGACTGGGGGAGAGACCCAGTACTTC. It yields the protein CASSLLSTGGETQYF.

This clonotype was detected many times. CDR3 in amino acids: CASSQFRDEQFF. The CDR3 coding sequence is TGTGCCAGCAGCCAGTTCCGGGATGAGCAGTTCTTC. The chain is built from TRBV7-9 and TRBJ2-1, with D hard to call. The CDR3 runs 12 residues. Between the trimmed V and J ends, which lost 5 bases and 8 bases, there was a span of 10 bases. Germline CDR1 SEHNR, CDR2 FQNEAQ (reference sequence). Variable domain in full (rest from reference TRBV7-9 and TRBJ2-1): DTGVSQNPRHKITKRGQNVTFRCDPISEHNRLYWYRQTLGQGPEFLTYFQNEAQLEKSRLLSDRFSAERPKGSFSTLEIQRTEQGDSAMYLCASSQFRDEQFFGPGTRLTVL.

Notes on this clonotype: One end of the junction varies from germline; a read error may be responsible. The chain joins TRBV5-1 to TRBJ1-3; 9 nucleotides agree with TRBD1. The germline gives CDR1 SGHRS, CDR2 YFSETQ. The CDR3 covers 15 residues. CDR3 in DNA: TGCGCCAGCAGCTTTAACAGGGGGCCTGGAAACATCATAAATTTT. Translating it yields CASSFNRGPGNIINF.

The chain couples TRBV15 to TRBJ1-5, with D perhaps TRBD1 (5 bases). V was clipped by 0 bases and J by 6 bases, with 12 bases between them. The length of the CDR3 is 15 residues. Germline V gene data show CDR1 as LNHNV and CDR2 as YYDKDF (reference sequence). The DNA for the CDR3 is TGTGCCACCAGCAGAGAAATCCAGGGAGGTCAGCCCCAGCATTTT. The encoded protein is CATSREIQGGQPQHF.

The chain joins TRBV11-2 to TRBJ2-5, with D perhaps TRBD1 (6 bases). CDR3 size: 16 residues. The V and J ends lost 3 bases and 5 bases respectively, with 19 bases between them. CDR1 and CDR2 from the germline V gene are SGHAT and FQNNGV. CDR3 residues: CASSFPDRWGVETQYF. CDR3 bases: TGTGCCAGCAGCTTCCCCGACAGGTGGGGAGTGGAGACCCAGTACTTC.

At least ten counts were recorded for this clonotype. The chain links TRBV6-5 to TRBJ2-1; D is unresolved. Trimming stripped 8 bases from V and 4 bases from J, with 9 bases between. Germline values: CDR1 MNHEY, CDR2 SVGAGI. The CDR3 extends over 12 amino acids. Written as DNA, the CDR3 is TGTGCCAGCGGGATCAGTTACAATGAGCAGTTCTTC. Translation: CASGISYNEQFF.

The rearrangement links TRBV24-1 to TRBJ2-2; perhaps TRBD2 as D (6 bases). Germline-derived CDR1 and CDR2 are KGHDR and SFDVKD. CDR3 length equals 14 residues. CDR3 nucleotide sequence: TGTGCTGCCAGTGATTTGCGGGATACCGGGGAGCTGTTTTTT. Its translation: CAASDLRDTGELFF.

V and J are TRBV27 and TRBJ2-2, with no clear D. Germline V gene lookup returns CDR1 MNHEY and CDR2 SMNVEV (reference sequence). Trimming removed 5 bases from V and 5 bases from J, with 12 bases in between. CDR3 length: 14 amino acids. The CDR3 sequence is CASSLRWATGELFF. The CDR3 DNA reads TGTGCCAGCAGTCTAAGATGGGCGACCGGGGAGCTGTTTTTT.

This clonotype came up many times. V usage is TRBV7-9 and J usage is TRBJ2-3; D may be TRBD1 or TRBD2 (5 bases each). This CDR3 is 12 amino acids long. Trimming removed 5 bases at V and 8 bases at J, with 11 bases between. The germline gives CDR1 SEHNR, CDR2 FQNEAQ (reference sequence). CDR3 nucleotides: TGTGCCAGCAGCGTCCGGGACGTTACGCAGTATTTT. It codes for CASSVRDVTQYF.

As concerns this clonotype: This may arise from a read error, as a much more abundant clone is one base away. The chain recombines TRBV20-1 with TRBJ2-7, with TRBD2 matching 9 bases. The CDR3 runs to 15 residues. V dropped 0 bases and J dropped 2; count of bases not matched to a gene: 5. CDR1 DFQATT and CDR2 SNEGSKA come from the germline V gene (reference sequence). This CDR3 is CSARDQAGGPYEQYF. In DNA form, the CDR3 reads TGCAGTGCTAGAGATCAGGCGGGGGGGCCCTACGAGCAGTACTTC.

This clonotype appeared once. One base away lies a much larger clone, so this may be a sequencing read error. CDR3 in amino acids: CASSSRGGASDTQYF. Written as DNA, the CDR3 is TGTGCCAGCAGTTCCCGGGGGGGAGCGTCAGATACGCAGTATTTT. The gene calls are TRBV11-1 and TRBJ2-3; 8 nucleotides match TRBD2. The CDR3 sequence is 15 residues long. J was trimmed by 4 bases and V by 6 bases; bases with no gene match: 9. Looked up from germline, CDR1 is SGHAT and CDR2 is FQDESV (reference sequence).

This clonotype was counted only a few times. V is TRBV3-1 and J is TRBJ2-1, with a possible D match to TRBD2 (6 bases). V lost 0 bases, J lost 0 bases, and 15 bases lay in between. The V gene's germline CDR1 is LGHDT and CDR2 YNNKEL (reference sequence). The CDR3 is made up of 18 amino acids. CDR3 nucleotides: TGTGCCAGCAGCCAAGATTGGAGGGAGATCTCCTCCTACAATGAGCAGTTCTTC. Translation: CASSQDWREISSYNEQFF.

This chain joins TRBV20-1 and TRBJ1-1; no clear D. CDR3 length: 15 amino acids. Trimming cost V 6 bases and J 0 bases, with 17 bases left between them. From germline, CDR1 is DFQATT and CDR2 SNEGSKA (reference sequence). CDR3 sequence: CSAGGWDGMNTEAFF. The CDR3 bases are TGCAGTGCAGGAGGTTGGGATGGGATGAACACTGAAGCTTTCTTT.

In its sample, this clonotype was seen many times. The gene calls are TRBV4-2 and TRBJ2-7; TRBD1 agrees at 7 bases. This CDR3 comprises 16 residues. The germline CDR1 and CDR2 sequences are LGHNA and YNFKEQ. V trimming: 1 base; J trimming: 1 base; junction bases outside the gene matches: 7. CDR3 sequence (DNA): TGTGCCAGCAGCCAAGCCGCCGGGACAGCTTCCTACGAGCAGTACTTC. Translating it yields CASSQAAGTASYEQYF.

This clonotype came up many times. The J gene is TRBJ2-1, the V gene TRBV7-9, with a tentative D call TRBD1 (5 bases). The CDR3 sequence is 14 residues long. CDR1 and CDR2 from the germline V gene are SEHNR and FQNEAQ (reference sequence). V was trimmed by 5 bases and J by 6 bases, leaving 14 bases between them. CDR3 sequence: CASSPTVDSNEQFF. In DNA, the CDR3 is TGTGCCAGCAGCCCAACTGTTGACAGCAATGAGCAGTTCTTC.

This clonotype occurred a few times. The genes are TRBV9 and TRBJ2-3; TRBD2 is a possible D gene (6 bases). Germline V gives CDR1 SGDLS, CDR2 YYNGEE. The CDR3 spans 15 residues. Trimming removed 1 base from V and 4 bases from J, with 13 bases in between. Written as DNA, the CDR3 is TGTGCCAGCAGCGTATGGGACTTCGTTGCAGATACGCAGTATTTT. Its protein is CASSVWDFVADTQYF.